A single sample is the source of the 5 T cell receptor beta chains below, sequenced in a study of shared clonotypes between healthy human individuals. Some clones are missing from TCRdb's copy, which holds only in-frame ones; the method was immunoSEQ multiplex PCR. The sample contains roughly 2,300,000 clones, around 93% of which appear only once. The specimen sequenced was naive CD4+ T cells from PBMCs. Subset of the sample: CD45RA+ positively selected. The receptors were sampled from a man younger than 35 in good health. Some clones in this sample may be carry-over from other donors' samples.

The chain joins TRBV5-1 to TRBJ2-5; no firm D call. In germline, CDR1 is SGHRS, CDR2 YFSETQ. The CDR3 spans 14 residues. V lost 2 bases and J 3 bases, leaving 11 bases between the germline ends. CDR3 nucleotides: TGCGCCAGCAGCTTTTTCGAGCTCAAAGAGACCCAGTACTTC. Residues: CASSFFELKETQYF.

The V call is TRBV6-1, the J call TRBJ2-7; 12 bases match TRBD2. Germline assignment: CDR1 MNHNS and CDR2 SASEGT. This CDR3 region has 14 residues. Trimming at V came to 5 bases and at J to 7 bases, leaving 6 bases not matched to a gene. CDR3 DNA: TGTGCCAGCAGTCTCGGACTAGCGGGGCGGGAGCAGTACTTC. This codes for CASSLGLAGREQYF.

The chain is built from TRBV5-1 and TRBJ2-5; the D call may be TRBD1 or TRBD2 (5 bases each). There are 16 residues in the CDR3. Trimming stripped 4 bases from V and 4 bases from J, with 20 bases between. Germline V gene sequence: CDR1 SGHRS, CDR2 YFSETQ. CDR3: CASSVGTLRGTETQYF. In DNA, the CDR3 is TGCGCCAGCAGCGTAGGGACCTTGAGGGGAACAGAGACCCAGTACTTC.

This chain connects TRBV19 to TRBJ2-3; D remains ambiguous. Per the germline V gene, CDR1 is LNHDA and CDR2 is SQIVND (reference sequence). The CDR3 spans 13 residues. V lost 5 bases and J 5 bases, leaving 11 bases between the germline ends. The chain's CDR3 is CASSHQSGDTQYF. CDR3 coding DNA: TGTGCCAGTAGTCACCAGTCGGGAGATACGCAGTATTTT.

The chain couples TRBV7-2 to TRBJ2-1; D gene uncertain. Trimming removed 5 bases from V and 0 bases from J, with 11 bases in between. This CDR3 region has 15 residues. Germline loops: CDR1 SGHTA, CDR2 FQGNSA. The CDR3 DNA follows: TGTGCCAGCAGCAAAGATATTAGCTCCTACAATGAGCAGTTCTTC. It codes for CASSKDISSYNEQFF.